This T cell receptor beta chain was documented in a study of cytomegalovirus exposure and HLA in healthy donors. Germline values: CDR1 SGHTA, CDR2 FQGNSA. This CDR3 contains 13 residues. Between the trimmed V and J ends, which lost 1 base and 7 bases, there was a span of 11 bases. Primers: 60 Vbeta forward and 13 Jbeta reverse. Sequenced by immunoSEQ multiplex PCR; TCRdb stores in-frame clones only, minus some. The sample totals 93,000 or so clones. This receptor was identified in a man aged 35-49 years in good health and CMV-seronegative. The sample comprised PBMCs. The V call is TRBV7-2, the J call TRBJ2-7, with D possibly being TRBD1 (6 bases). The CDR3 sequence is CASSLEPGVEQYF. The CDR3 nucleotides read TGTGCCAGCAGCTTAGAGCCAGGGGTGGAGCAGTACTTC.